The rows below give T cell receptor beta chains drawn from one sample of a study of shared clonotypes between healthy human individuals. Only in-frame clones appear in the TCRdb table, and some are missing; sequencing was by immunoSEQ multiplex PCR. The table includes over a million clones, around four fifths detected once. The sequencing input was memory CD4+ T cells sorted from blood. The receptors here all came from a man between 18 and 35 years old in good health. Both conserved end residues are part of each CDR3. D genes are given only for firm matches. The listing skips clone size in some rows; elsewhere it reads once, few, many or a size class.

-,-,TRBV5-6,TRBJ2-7,TGTGCCAGCAGCTTGGCGGGGGGACAGCCCTACGAGCAGTACTTC,CASSLAGGQPYEQYF
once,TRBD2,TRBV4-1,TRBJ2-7,TGCGCCAGCAGCCATCCTCGTGTCGGGACTACCCCCTACGAGCAGTACTTC,CASSHPRVGTTPYEQYF
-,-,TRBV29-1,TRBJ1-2,TGCAGCGTTGGATTCCGAGATCCGGGAGGTGGCTACACCTTC,CSVGFRDPGGGYTF
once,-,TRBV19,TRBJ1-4,TGTGCCAGTAGAGACAGTCCTAGCCTCCGCCGAAATGAAAAACTGTTTTTT,CASRDSPSLRRNEKLFF
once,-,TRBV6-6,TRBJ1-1,TGTGCCAGCAGTTACTCCCAGGTTAACACTGAAGCTTTCTTT,CASSYSQVNTEAFF
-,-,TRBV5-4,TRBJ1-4,TGTGCCAGCAGATTTTACAATGCAACTAATGAAAAACTGTTTTTT,CASRFYNATNEKLFF
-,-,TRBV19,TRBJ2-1,TGTGCCAGTAGTGCCAGAACCAGGAATGAGCAGTTCTTC,CASSARTRNEQFF
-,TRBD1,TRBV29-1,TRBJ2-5,TGCAGCGTTAGCGCTGGACAGGGAGGCGAGACCCAGTACTTC,CSVSAGQGGETQYF
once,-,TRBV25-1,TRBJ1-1,TGTGCCAGCGGGGGAGTAGGATTTAGAACTGAAGCTTTCTTT,CASGGVGFRTEAFF
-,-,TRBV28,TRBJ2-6,TGTGCCAGCAGCCCCCAGTCGCCTGGGGCCGACGTCCTGACTTTC,CASSPQSPGADVLTF
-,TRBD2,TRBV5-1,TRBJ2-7,TGCGCCAGCAGCCCCGGGACTAGCGGATTCGAGCAGTACTTC,CASSPGTSGFEQYF
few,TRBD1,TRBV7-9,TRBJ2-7,TGTGCCAGCAGCCACGGGACAGGGCGATCCTACGAGCAGTACTTC,CASSHGTGRSYEQYF
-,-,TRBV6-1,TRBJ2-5,TGTGCCAGCAGTGAAGGGGGCGGACAAAGAACTCAAGAGACCCAGTACTTC,CASSEGGGQRTQETQYF
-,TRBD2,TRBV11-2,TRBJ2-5,TGTGCCAGCAGCCTAAACCTAGCGGCTCAAGAGACCCAGTACTTC,CASSLNLAAQETQYF
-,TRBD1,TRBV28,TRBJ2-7,TGTGCCAGCAGTCGGACCGGGACAGTCTACGAGCAGTACTTC,CASSRTGTVYEQYF
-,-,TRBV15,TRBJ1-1,TGTGCCACCAGCAGAGAGAGGGTCATGAACACTGAAGCTTTCTTT,CATSRERVMNTEAFF
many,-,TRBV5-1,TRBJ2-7,TGCGCCAGCAGCTTGGCCGCTGGGACGGTATCCTACGAGCAGTACTTC,CASSLAAGTVSYEQYF
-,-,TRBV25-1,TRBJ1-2,TGTGCCAGCAGAAGCGAGAGGAGCTACACCTTC,CASRSERSYTF
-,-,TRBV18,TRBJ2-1,TGTGCCAGCTCACCACCCCTAGCGTACAATGAGCAGTTCTTC,CASSPPLAYNEQFF
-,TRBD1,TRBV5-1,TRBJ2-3,TGCGCCAGCAGCTTAGGACAGGGGAGCACAGATACGCAGTATTTT,CASSLGQGSTDTQYF
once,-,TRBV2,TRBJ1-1,TGTGCCAGCAGTCTGCGTGGGGGGAACACTGAAGCTTTCTTT,CASSLRGGNTEAFF
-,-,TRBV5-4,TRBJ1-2,TGTGCCAGCAGCTTGGGCGGACAGAACAATGGCTACACCTTC,CASSLGGQNNGYTF
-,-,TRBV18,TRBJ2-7,TGTGCCAGCTCACCATCAGGTGACTACGAGCAGTACTTC,CASSPSGDYEQYF
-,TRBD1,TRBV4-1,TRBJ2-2,TGCGCCAGCAGCCATGCGGGACAGGGGGCGGCCGGGGAGCTGTTTTTT,CASSHAGQGAAGELFF
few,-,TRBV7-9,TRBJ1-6,TGTGCCAGCCAACAGGCCAATTCACCCCTCCACTTT,CASQQANSPLHF
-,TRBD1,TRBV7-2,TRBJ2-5,TGTGCCAGCACCCACAGGGGCGCAGAGACCCAGTACTTC,CASTHRGAETQYF